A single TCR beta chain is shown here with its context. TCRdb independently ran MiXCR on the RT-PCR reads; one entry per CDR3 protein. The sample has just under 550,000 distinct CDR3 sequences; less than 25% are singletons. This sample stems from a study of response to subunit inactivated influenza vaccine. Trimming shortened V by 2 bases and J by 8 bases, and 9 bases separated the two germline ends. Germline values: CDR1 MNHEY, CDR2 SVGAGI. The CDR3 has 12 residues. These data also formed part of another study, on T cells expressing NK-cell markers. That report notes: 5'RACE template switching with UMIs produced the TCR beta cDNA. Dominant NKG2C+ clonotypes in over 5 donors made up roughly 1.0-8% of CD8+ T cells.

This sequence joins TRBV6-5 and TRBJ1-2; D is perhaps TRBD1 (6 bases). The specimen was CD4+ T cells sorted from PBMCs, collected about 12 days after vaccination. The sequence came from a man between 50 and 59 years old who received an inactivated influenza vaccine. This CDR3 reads CASSYQGGGYTF. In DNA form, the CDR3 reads TGTGCCAGCAGTTACCAAGGGGGAGGCTACACCTTC.